This entry describes one T cell receptor beta chain. This sample is part of a study of shared clonotypes between healthy human individuals. Clones were sequenced by immunoSEQ multiplex PCR, and TCRdb holds only the in-frame ones, with some missing. The table lists about 960,000 clones, 76% of them singletons. The sequence was collected from a man between 18 and 29 years old in good health. Input material: memory CD4+ T cells sorted from blood. Indicated subset: CD45RA-negative fraction.

The CDR3 loop is CASSQRLAGSNTGELFF. As DNA, the CDR3 is TGTGCCAGCAGTCAAAGACTAGCGGGTTCGAACACCGGGGAGCTGTTTTTT. The chain joins TRBV11-2 to TRBJ2-2; TRBD2 aligns across 10 bases. Germline V lookup: CDR1 SGHAT, CDR2 FQNNGV. The CDR3 runs to 17 residues. V trimming: 6 bases; J trimming: 0 bases; junction bases outside the gene matches: 7.